Shown below are 15 T cell receptor beta chains from a single sample sequenced in a study of shared clonotypes between healthy human individuals. Clones were sequenced by immunoSEQ multiplex PCR, and TCRdb holds only the in-frame ones, with some missing. The table has about a million clones, approximately 70% seen once. The sample consisted of memory CD4+ T cells sorted from blood. Subset here: CD45RA-negative fraction. These receptors came from a man younger than 30 in good health.

This clone was seen more than once but under ten times. V is TRBV27 and J is TRBJ1-2; TRBD1 might be the D (5 bases). Germline assignment: CDR1 MNHEY and CDR2 SMNVEV (reference sequence). This CDR3 is built from 14 residues. Trimming removed 6 bases from V and 3 bases from J, with 14 bases in between. In DNA, the CDR3 is TGTGCCAGCAGCATATTCTGGGGGGACTATGGCTACACCTTC. It translates to CASSIFWGDYGYTF.

This sequence joins TRBV7-2 and TRBJ2-7; D is unresolved. The CDR3 totals 14 residues. CDR1 is SGHTA and CDR2 is FQGNSA in the germline V gene. Trimming removed 1 base at V and 5 bases at J, with 12 bases between. The CDR3 loop reads CASSLEAGRDEQYF. CDR3 sequence (DNA): TGTGCCAGCAGCTTAGAGGCCGGACGGGACGAGCAGTACTTC.

The chain carries TRBV19 and TRBJ1-5; 7 nucleotides match TRBD1. V shed 0 bases, J shed 5 bases, and the junction held 7 bases outside the gene matches. Germline CDR1 and CDR2: LNHDA and SQIVND (reference sequence). The CDR3 covers 16 residues. This CDR3 reads CASSIDRQGGHQPQHF. CDR3 sequence (DNA): TGTGCCAGTAGTATAGATCGACAGGGTGGTCATCAGCCCCAGCATTTT.

V is TRBV7-2 and J is TRBJ2-1; the D gene could be TRBD1 or TRBD2 (6 bases each). V was pared by 5 bases and J by 4 bases, with 15 bases between. CDR3 length equals 15 residues. Germline V gene data show CDR1 as SGHTA and CDR2 as FQGNSA. In nucleotides, the CDR3 is TGTGCCAGCAGCCGCGAAGGGGGGTCGTACAATGAGCAGTTCTTC. As protein: CASSREGGSYNEQFF.

This clone has a handful of counts. The rearrangement joins TRBV2 to TRBJ1-5; a weak D match, TRBD1 (5 bases). V gave up 2 bases and J gave up 6 bases, with 11 bases separating them. The CDR3 length is 14 residues. Germline CDR1 and CDR2: SNHLY and FYNNEI. CDR3 nucleotide sequence: TGTGCCAGCAGTGAACAGGGCTTGAGTCAGCCCCAGCATTTT. Residues: CASSEQGLSQPQHF.

This clone was picked up a small number of times. The gene calls are TRBV19 and TRBJ1-6; maybe TRBD1 (5 bases). There are 15 residues in the CDR3. V shed 5 bases and J shed 2 bases, with 10 bases lying between them. The V gene's germline CDR1 is LNHDA and CDR2 SQIVND (reference sequence). The CDR3 nucleotides are TGTGCCAGTAGTCAGGACAACGCCTATAATTCACCCCTCCACTTT. Amino acid sequence: CASSQDNAYNSPLHF.

The rearrangement uses TRBV30 and TRBJ1-6, with D maybe TRBD1 (6 bases). Germline V gene sequence: CDR1 GTSNPN, CDR2 SVGIG (reference sequence). CDR3 length: 18 residues. Trimming took off 1 base at V and 3 bases at J, with 19 bases between the two ends. The CDR3 reads CAWSGEQGRLSYNSPLHF. The DNA for the CDR3 is TGTGCCTGGAGTGGCGAACAGGGAAGGCTTAGCTATAATTCACCCCTCCACTTT.

For this clone: Other DNA sequences of this sample code for an identical CDR3. DNA of the CDR3: TGTGCCAGCAGTGCCGGGACCTACGAGCAGTACTTC. Its translation: CASSAGTYEQYF. The chain employs TRBV6-1 and TRBJ2-7; possibly TRBD2 for D (5 bases). The CDR3 is 12 amino acids. CDR1 MNHNS and CDR2 SASEGT come from the germline V gene. Trimming took off 4 bases at V and 2 bases at J, with 6 bases between the two ends.

This clone showed up just a few times. The rearrangement uses TRBV7-2 and TRBJ2-5, with TRBD2 identical over 8 bases. This CDR3 is 15 amino acids long. Germline V lookup: CDR1 SGHTA, CDR2 FQGNSA. V was pared by 1 base and J by 5 bases, with 6 bases of the junction left unmatched. CDR3 loop: CASSLGTGGVETQYF. DNA of the CDR3: TGTGCCAGCAGCTTAGGGACGGGGGGGGTCGAGACCCAGTACTTC.

The genes are TRBV7-2 and TRBJ1-3, with no clear D. Per the germline V gene, CDR1 is SGHTA and CDR2 is FQGNSA. This CDR3 has 15 amino acids. With 5 bases removed from V and 2 bases from J, the gap between germline ends came to 13 bases. The CDR3 spells CASSRDPQPGNTIYF. Here the CDR3 DNA reads TGTGCCAGCAGCCGCGACCCCCAGCCTGGAAACACCATATATTTT.

The chain employs TRBV20-1 and TRBJ2-7; D ambiguous. Germline V lookup: CDR1 DFQATT, CDR2 SNEGSKA (reference sequence). V was shortened by 0 bases and J by 2 bases, with 2 bases between the two germline ends. This CDR3 has 11 residues. This CDR3 is CSARDAYEQYF. The CDR3 DNA follows: TGCAGTGCTAGAGATGCCTACGAGCAGTACTTC.

This clone appeared a single time. The J gene is TRBJ1-1, the V gene TRBV28; no definite D call. V was cut by 10 bases and J by 3 bases, with 9 bases left in between. The CDR3 has 11 amino acids. The germline V gene encodes CDR1 MDHEN and CDR2 SYDVKM. The CDR3 region is CATQWDTEAFF. The CDR3 coding sequence is TGTGCCACCCAGTGGGACACTGAAGCTTTCTTT.

The V gene is TRBV18, the J gene TRBJ2-1; D ambiguous. Trimming removed 2 bases at V and 0 bases at J, with 11 bases between. Per the germline V gene, CDR1 is KGHSH and CDR2 is LQKENI. This CDR3 is 16 amino acids long. The CDR3 here is CASSPIGPPSYNEQFF. CDR3 bases: TGTGCCAGCTCACCAATTGGGCCCCCCTCCTACAATGAGCAGTTCTTC. The full variable domain, in which reference TRBV18 and TRBJ2-1 provide the parts outside the CDR3, is NAGVMQNPRHLVRRRGQEARLRCSPMKGHSHVYWYRQLPEEGLKFMVYLQKENIIDESGMPKERFSAEFPKEGPSILRIQQVVRGDSAAYFCASSPIGPPSYNEQFFGPGTRLTVL.

This clone was observed a handful of times. The J gene is TRBJ2-5, the V gene TRBV19; either TRBD1 or TRBD2 may fit D (5 bases each). The V gene's germline CDR1 is LNHDA and CDR2 SQIVND (reference sequence). V gave up 10 bases and J gave up 3 bases, with 15 bases separating them. This CDR3 comprises 13 residues. The CDR3 DNA sequence: TGTGCCACCGCCCCGGGACCTAAAGAGACCCAGTACTTC. This gives the protein CATAPGPKETQYF.

This chain connects TRBV27 to TRBJ2-3; D might be TRBD1 (6 bases). V was clipped by 6 bases and J by 3 bases, with 16 bases between them. CDR1 MNHEY and CDR2 SMNVEV come from the germline V gene (reference sequence). This CDR3 has 15 amino acids. In DNA, the CDR3 is TGTGCCAGCAGCCTAGGGGGATTGGGGACAGATACGCAGTATTTT. This gives the protein CASSLGGLGTDTQYF.